This passage covers 25 T cell receptor beta chains from one sample sequenced in a study of preoperative IRX-2 immunotherapy in early breast cancer (dated by TCRdb to between 2018 and 2020). Library method: the immunoSEQ multiplex PCR assay. The table was pulled from immuneACCESS by TCRdb, which kept in-frame rearrangements only. Such tables lose some clones; where checked, under half of the loss comes from unresolved V genes, and the rest has no known cause. The sample contains 95,000 to 100,000 clones, approximately 90% of them found a single time. Over 2% of the sample is in the top ten clones. Read against the paper, the sample's treatment or condition label means: preoperative locoregional IRX-2 cytokine immunotherapy. The sequencing used tumor tissue, collected after IRX-2 immunotherapy. The receptors come from a human donor with breast cancer.

The chain combines TRBV11-3 with TRBJ2-3; D is perhaps TRBD2 (5 bases). In germline, CDR1 is SGHNT, CDR2 YENEEA. The CDR3 runs to 14 residues. Trimming cost V 5 bases and J 2 bases, with 11 bases left between them. The CDR3 reads CASSTRTDTDTQYF. In DNA form, the CDR3 reads TGTGCCAGCAGCACCCGGACTGACACAGATACGCAGTATTTT.

The J gene is TRBJ1-1, the V gene TRBV6-8; tentative D call: TRBD1 (5 bases). The CDR3 is 14 residues long. Germline lookup yields CDR1 MNHGY and CDR2 SAAAGT. The V and J ends lost 11 bases and 1 base respectively, with 17 bases between them. The CDR3 loop reads CASHIEGSNTEAFF. The DNA of the CDR3 is TGTGCCTCCCATATAGAGGGGTCGAACACTGAAGCTTTCTTT.

This chain joins TRBV29-1 and TRBJ2-3; TRBD1 is a possible D gene (6 bases). CDR1 and CDR2 (germline): SQVTM, ANQGSEA. The V gene lost 7 bases and the J gene lost 2 bases, with 13 bases spanning the gap. The CDR3 sequence is 13 residues long. The DNA for the CDR3 is TGCAGCGGTATGACAGGATACACAGATACGCAGTATTTT. Encoded protein: CSGMTGYTDTQYF.

Only one count was recorded for this clone. The CDR3 coding sequence is TGTGCCAGCAGCATAGGGGCTAACACTGAAGCTTTCTTT. Amino acids: CASSIGANTEAFF. This sequence joins TRBV28 and TRBJ1-1; maybe TRBD1 (5 bases). CDR1 and CDR2 from the germline V gene are MDHEN and SYDVKM. V lost 6 bases and J lost 2, with 10 bases in between. The CDR3 has 13 residues.

The chain has TRBV1 and TRBJ2-3; the D segment call TRBD2 is taken from the table without a DNA check. TRBV1 is reported as a pseudogene. This CDR3 comprises 17 residues. The CDR3 DNA reads as TGCGCCAGCAGCCATCAAGATTGGGGGGGGAGCACAGATACGCAGTATTTT. Its translation: CASSHQDWGGSTDTQYF.

The V gene is TRBV19, the J gene TRBJ2-1; 7 bases map to TRBD1. Trimming removed 6 bases from V and 10 bases from J; junction bases left unmatched: 9. The CDR3 is 13 amino acids. Germline V lookup: CDR1 LNHDA, CDR2 SQIVND (reference sequence). CDR3 sequence (DNA): TGTGCCAGTAGCAAGGGGGCCGCCAGCGAGCAGTTCTTC. This sequence encodes CASSKGAASEQFF.

A single count supports this clone. The CDR3 here is CASSKILENQPQHF. The CDR3 nucleotides read TGTGCCAGCAGCAAAATTCTGGAGAATCAGCCCCAGCATTTT. The genes are TRBV11-1 and TRBJ1-5; D uncertain. Germline lookup yields CDR1 SGHAT and CDR2 FQDESV (reference sequence). Between the trimmed V and J ends, which lost 5 bases and 4 bases, there was a span of 12 bases. This CDR3 region has 14 residues. The full variable domain, in which reference TRBV11-1 and TRBJ1-5 provide the parts outside the CDR3, is EAEVAQSPRYKITEKSQAVAFWCDPISGHATLYWYRQILGQGPELLVQFQDESVVDDSQLPKDRFSAERLKGVDSTLKIQPAELGDSAMYLCASSKILENQPQHFGDGTRLSIL.

CDR3 amino acids: CASSYSWGTGANVLTF. CDR3 DNA sequence: TGTGCCAGCAGTTACTCCTGGGGGACTGGGGCCAACGTCCTGACTTTC. This sequence joins TRBV6-8 and TRBJ2-6; D is tentatively TRBD1 or TRBD2 (5 bases each). Trimming left V 0 bases short and J 2 bases short, with 8 bases between. The V gene's germline CDR1 is MNHGY and CDR2 SAAAGT. This CDR3 is built from 16 residues.

The V gene is TRBV19, the J gene TRBJ1-3; D is undetermined. V lost 5 bases and J 7 bases, leaving 9 bases between the germline ends. The CDR3 spans 12 residues. Germline-derived CDR1 and CDR2 are LNHDA and SQIVND (reference sequence). CDR3 nucleotide sequence: TGTGCCAGTAGTTTCGGTCCGAACACCATATATTTT. Translating gives CASSFGPNTIYF.

V and J are TRBV6-8 and TRBJ1-5; 7 bases map to TRBD1. Germline CDR1 is MNHGY and CDR2 is SAAAGT. CDR3 length: 13 residues. Trimming took 4 bases from V and 6 from J; bases not matched to a gene: 3. The CDR3 loop is CASSSGGLQPQHF. CDR3 nucleotides: TGTGCCAGCAGTTCAGGGGGTCTTCAGCCCCAGCATTTT.

This chain uses TRBV28 with TRBJ1-1; 8 positions match TRBD1. CDR3 length equals 13 residues. The ends lost 4 bases at V and 4 bases at J; junction bases unmatched: 2. Germline V gene sequence: CDR1 MDHEN, CDR2 SYDVKM. CDR3 coding DNA: TGTGCCAGCAGTTCAACAGGGGGCACTGAAGCTTTCTTT. Its translation: CASSSTGGTEAFF.

This CDR3 is CASSLNRGPYEQYF. The DNA of the CDR3 is TGTGCCAGCAGCCTGAACAGGGGGCCATACGAGCAGTACTTC. The chain has TRBV11-3 and TRBJ2-7, with TRBD1 identical over 9 bases. The CDR3 is made up of 14 amino acids. Germline values: CDR1 SGHNT, CDR2 YENEEA. The ends lost 5 bases at V and 4 bases at J; junction bases unmatched: 6.

The rearrangement uses TRBV1 and TRBJ2-2; the table names TRBD2, a call not compared with the DNA. TRBV1 has pseudogene status. The CDR3 is 15 amino acids. The CDR3 reads CASSLTSGRTGELFF. The CDR3 DNA follows: TGCGCCAGCAGCCTCACTAGCGGGAGGACCGGGGAGCTGTTTTTT.

The chain is built from TRBV11-3 and TRBJ2-1; no reliable D call. Per germline, CDR1 SGHNT and CDR2 YENEEA. CDR3 size: 15 residues. V lost 3 bases to trimming and J lost 9 bases, with 18 bases between them. CDR3 DNA sequence: TGTGCCAGCAGCTTTCCGGGTGGGATGGAGACTGAGCAGTTCTTC. Its protein is CASSFPGGMETEQFF.

This rearrangement joins TRBV30 to TRBJ1-1; D is unresolved. This CDR3 comprises 12 residues. CDR1 and CDR2 (germline): GTSNPN, SVGIG (reference sequence). V lost 8 bases to trimming and J lost 5 bases, with 15 bases between them. For the CDR3, the DNA is TGTGCCAGCCGCGGGGTGCGGACTGAAGCTTTCTTT. Translating it yields CASRGVRTEAFF.

This clone was found a few times. In the same sample, other DNA sequences code for this CDR3. CDR3: CASRDRGEKLFF. The CDR3 DNA reads TGTGCCAGCCGGGACAGGGGCGAAAAACTGTTTTTT. The chain joins TRBV19 to TRBJ1-4; 10 nucleotides agree with TRBD1. The CDR3 has 12 residues. Germline V CDR1 and CDR2: LNHDA, SQIVND (reference sequence). Trimming cost V 9 bases and J 8 bases; bases outside gene matches: 3. The full variable domain, rest sourced from reference TRBV19 and TRBJ1-4, is DGGITQSPKYLFRKEGQNVTLSCEQNLNHDAMYWYRQDPGQGLRLIYYSQIVNDFQKGDIAEGYSVSREKKESFPLTVTSAQKNPTAFYLCASRDRGEKLFFGSGTQLSVL.

The chain recombines TRBV30 with TRBJ1-4; D gene unclear. Germline assignment: CDR1 GTSNPN and CDR2 SVGIG (reference sequence). The ends were cut back, 3 bases at V and 11 bases at J, with 13 bases in the middle. The CDR3 totals 12 residues. CDR3 DNA: TGTGCCTGGAGCAGGATGGCAACTAAACTGTTTTTT. Its protein product is CAWSRMATKLFF.

The chain carries TRBV6-8 and TRBJ1-1; 7 bases agree with TRBD1. V lost 10 bases and J lost 5; bases outside the gene matches: 13. Germline V gene sequence: CDR1 MNHGY, CDR2 SAAAGT. The CDR3 contains 14 residues. In DNA, the CDR3 is TGTGCCATCAGGGACAGTCGCAGCGCGACTGAAGCTTTCTTT. Translating it yields CAIRDSRSATEAFF.

This clone was detected once. The chain is built from TRBV5-1 and TRBJ2-3, with D maybe TRBD2 (5 bases). Germline CDR1 SGHRS, CDR2 YFSETQ. The CDR3 is 15 residues long. V shed 1 base and J shed 4 bases, with 13 bases lying between them. Here the CDR3 reads CASSLIGIAPDTQYF. CDR3 DNA sequence: TGCGCCAGCAGCTTGATCGGGATCGCGCCAGATACGCAGTATTTT.

The chain is built from TRBV18 and TRBJ2-3; D is ambiguous. CDR3 length: 15 residues. V gave up 3 bases and J gave up 2 bases, with 12 bases separating them. CDR1 is KGHSH and CDR2 is LQKENI in the germline V gene. The CDR3 spells CASSPGIDLTDTQYF. CDR3 bases: TGTGCCAGCTCACCCGGTATAGATCTCACAGATACGCAGTATTTT.

V gene TRBV19 combines with J gene TRBJ2-1, with TRBD2 identical over 8 bases. The CDR3 runs to 14 residues. Germline CDR1 reads LNHDA; CDR2 reads SQIVND (reference sequence). V trimming: 8 bases; J trimming: 2 bases; junction bases outside the gene matches: 5. The CDR3 nucleotides are TGTGCCAGTCTCCCTAGCGGGCCCTACAATGAGCAGTTCTTC. This translates into CASLPSGPYNEQFF. Looking up the rest from reference TRBV19 and TRBJ2-1 gives the full variable domain: DGGITQSPKYLFRKEGQNVTLSCEQNLNHDAMYWYRQDPGQGLRLIYYSQIVNDFQKGDIAEGYSVSREKKESFPLTVTSAQKNPTAFYLCASLPSGPYNEQFFGPGTRLTVL.

The chain recombines TRBV10-1 with TRBJ2-2; 8 bases are shared with TRBD2. In germline, CDR1 is WNHNN, CDR2 SYGVQD (reference sequence). The CDR3 consists of 15 residues. The trim removed 3 bases at V and 4 bases at J, leaving 4 bases unmatched. DNA of the CDR3: TGCGCCAGCAGTGATGGCCGGGAGGGCACCGGGGAGCTGTTTTTT. It yields the protein CASSDGREGTGELFF.

This clone appeared once. The chain has TRBV19 and TRBJ1-1; D is unclear. CDR3 length: 14 residues. CDR1 is LNHDA and CDR2 is SQIVND in the germline V gene (reference sequence). The ends were cut back, 2 bases at V and 2 bases at J, with 9 bases in the middle. Here the CDR3 reads CASSISGINTEAFF. In DNA, the CDR3 is TGTGCCAGTAGTATAAGTGGCATAAACACTGAAGCTTTCTTT.

The rearrangement joins TRBV19 to TRBJ2-1, with D perhaps matching TRBD1 (5 bases). Germline V CDR1 and CDR2: LNHDA, SQIVND (reference sequence). The CDR3 is 13 residues long. V was cut by 6 bases and J by 9 bases, with 15 bases left in between. The CDR3 sequence: CASRPLYQGEQFF. In DNA, the CDR3 is TGTGCCAGTAGACCCCTATACCAGGGTGAGCAGTTCTTC.

The chain employs TRBV19 and TRBJ1-2, with D uncertain. Germline V gives CDR1 LNHDA, CDR2 SQIVND (reference sequence). Trimming took 1 base from V and 2 from J, leaving 11 bases between them. This CDR3 has 15 residues. For the CDR3, the DNA is TGTGCCAGTAGTATAGCCGCGGAGACCAACTATGGCTACACCTTC. Translating gives CASSIAAETNYGYTF.